This T cell receptor beta chain was recovered during a study of cytomegalovirus exposure and HLA in healthy donors. Background on the study: The early release's HLA-typed donors yielded 80 million to 95 million unique TCRs.

The PCR was carried out with 60 Vbeta primers and 13 Jbeta primers. Here immunoSEQ multiplex PCR was the method, and the copy in TCRdb shows in-frame clones only, minus some. The sample lists about 97,000 clones, around three quarters seen once, with approximately 3.3% in the top ten. The CDR3 loop spans 15 amino acids. The germline V and J ends were trimmed by 0 bases and 7 bases, with 13 bases remaining between them. Germline loops: CDR1 GTSNPN, CDR2 SVGIG (reference sequence). This clonotype was obtained from a male donor in good health and CMV-seropositive. Specimen: PBMCs. The rearrangement joins TRBV30 to TRBJ1-6; weak D call: TRBD1 (6 bases). The CDR3 DNA reads as TGTGCCTGGAGTGTCCCGGGACACGGGAATTCACCCCTCCACTTT. This translates into CAWSVPGHGNSPLHF.